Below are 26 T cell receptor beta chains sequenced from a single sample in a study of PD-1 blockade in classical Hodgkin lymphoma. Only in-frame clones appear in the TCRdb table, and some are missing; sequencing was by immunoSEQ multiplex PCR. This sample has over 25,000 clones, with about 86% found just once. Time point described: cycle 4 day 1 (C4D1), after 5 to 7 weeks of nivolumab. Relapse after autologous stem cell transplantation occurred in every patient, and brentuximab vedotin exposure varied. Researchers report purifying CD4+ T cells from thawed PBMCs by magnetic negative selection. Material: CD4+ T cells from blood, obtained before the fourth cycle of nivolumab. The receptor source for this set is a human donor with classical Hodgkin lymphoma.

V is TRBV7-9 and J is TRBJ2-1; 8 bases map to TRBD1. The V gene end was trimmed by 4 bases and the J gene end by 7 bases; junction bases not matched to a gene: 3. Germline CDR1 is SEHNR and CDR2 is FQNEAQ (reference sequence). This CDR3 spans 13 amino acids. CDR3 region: CASSSQGANEQFF. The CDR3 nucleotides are TGTGCCAGCAGCTCCCAGGGGGCTAATGAGCAGTTCTTC.

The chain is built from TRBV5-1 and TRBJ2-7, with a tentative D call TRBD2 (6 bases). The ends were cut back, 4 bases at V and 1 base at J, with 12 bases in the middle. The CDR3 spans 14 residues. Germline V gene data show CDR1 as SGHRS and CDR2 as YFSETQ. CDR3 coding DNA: TGCGCCAGCAGCCTTGGTGCGGGATCCTACGAGCAGTACTTC. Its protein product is CASSLGAGSYEQYF.

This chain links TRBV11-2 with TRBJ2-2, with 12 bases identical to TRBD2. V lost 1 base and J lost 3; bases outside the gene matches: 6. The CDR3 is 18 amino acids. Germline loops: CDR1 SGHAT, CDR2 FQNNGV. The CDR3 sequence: CASSLGLAGGPYTGELFF. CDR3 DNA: TGTGCCAGCAGCTTAGGTCTAGCGGGAGGGCCATACACCGGGGAGCTGTTTTTT.

The CDR3 DNA is TGCAGCGTTGAACAGGGTGGGGAGCGAGAGACCCAGTACTTC. Encoded protein: CSVEQGGERETQYF. V is TRBV29-1 and J is TRBJ2-5, with D perhaps matching TRBD1 or TRBD2 (5 bases each). Trimming removed 2 bases from V and 4 bases from J, with 14 bases in between. This CDR3 is built from 14 residues. In germline, CDR1 is SQVTM, CDR2 ANQGSEA.

This chain's CDR3 is CASRETGVETEAFF. CDR3 DNA sequence: TGTGCCAGCAGAGAGACAGGGGTTGAAACTGAAGCTTTCTTT. The rearrangement uses TRBV2 and TRBJ1-1; 8 nucleotides match TRBD1. The ends lost 6 bases at V and 5 bases at J; junction bases unmatched: 8. CDR3 size: 14 residues. CDR1 and CDR2 from the germline V gene are SNHLY and FYNNEI.

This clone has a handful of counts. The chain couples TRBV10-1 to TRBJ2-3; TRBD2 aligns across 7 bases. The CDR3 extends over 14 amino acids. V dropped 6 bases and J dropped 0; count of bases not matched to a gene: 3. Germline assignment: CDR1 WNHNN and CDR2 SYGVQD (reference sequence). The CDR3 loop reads CASSHSGSTDTQYF. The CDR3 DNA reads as TGCGCCAGCAGCCATAGCGGGAGCACAGATACGCAGTATTTT.

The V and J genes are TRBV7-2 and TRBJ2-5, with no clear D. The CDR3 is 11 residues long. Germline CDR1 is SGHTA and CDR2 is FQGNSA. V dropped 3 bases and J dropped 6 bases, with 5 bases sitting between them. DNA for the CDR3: TGTGCCAGCAGCTTCCTACAGACCCAGTACTTC. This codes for CASSFLQTQYF. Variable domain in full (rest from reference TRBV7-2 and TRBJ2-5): GAGVSQSPSNKVTEKGKDVELRCDPISGHTALYWYRQSLGQGLEFLIYFQGNSAPDKSGLPSDRFSAERTGGSVSTLTIQRTQQEDSAVYLCASSFLQTQYFGPGTRLLVL.

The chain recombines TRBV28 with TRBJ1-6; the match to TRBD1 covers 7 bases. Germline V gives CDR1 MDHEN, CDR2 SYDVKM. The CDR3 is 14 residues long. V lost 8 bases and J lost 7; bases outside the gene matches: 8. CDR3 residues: CASATGARNSPLHF. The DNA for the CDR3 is TGTGCCAGCGCCACAGGGGCGAGGAATTCACCCCTCCACTTT.

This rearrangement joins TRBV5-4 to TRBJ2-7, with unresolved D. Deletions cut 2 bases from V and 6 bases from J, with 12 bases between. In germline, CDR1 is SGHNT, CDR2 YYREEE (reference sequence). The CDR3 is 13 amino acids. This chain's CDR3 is CASSFPGIGEQYF. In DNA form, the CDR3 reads TGTGCCAGCAGCTTCCCCGGTATCGGCGAGCAGTACTTC.

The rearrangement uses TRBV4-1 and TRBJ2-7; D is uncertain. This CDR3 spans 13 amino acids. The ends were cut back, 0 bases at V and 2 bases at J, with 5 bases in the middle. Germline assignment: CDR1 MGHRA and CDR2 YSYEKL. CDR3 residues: CASSQDPTYEQYF. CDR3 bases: TGCGCCAGCAGCCAAGATCCGACCTACGAGCAGTACTTC.

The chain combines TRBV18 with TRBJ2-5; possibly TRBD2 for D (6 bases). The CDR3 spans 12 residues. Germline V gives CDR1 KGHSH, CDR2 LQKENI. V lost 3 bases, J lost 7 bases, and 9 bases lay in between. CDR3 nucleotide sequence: TGTGCCAGCTCACCGCGGGGTGGGACCCAGTACTTC. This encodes CASSPRGGTQYF.

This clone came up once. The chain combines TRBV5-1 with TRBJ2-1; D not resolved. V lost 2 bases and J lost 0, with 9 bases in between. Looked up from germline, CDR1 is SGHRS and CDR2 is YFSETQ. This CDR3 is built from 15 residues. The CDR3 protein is CASSLRAASYNEQFF. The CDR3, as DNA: TGCGCCAGCAGCTTAAGGGCCGCCTCCTACAATGAGCAGTTCTTC.

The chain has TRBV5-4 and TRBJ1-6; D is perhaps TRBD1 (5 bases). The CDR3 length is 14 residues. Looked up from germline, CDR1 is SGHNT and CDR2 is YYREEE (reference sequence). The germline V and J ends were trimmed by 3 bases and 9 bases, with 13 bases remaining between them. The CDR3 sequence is CASSSGTDFSPLHF. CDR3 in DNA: TGTGCCAGCAGCTCCGGGACGGATTTTTCACCCCTCCACTTT. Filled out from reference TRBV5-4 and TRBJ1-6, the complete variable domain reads ETGVTQSPTHLIKTRGQQVTLRCSSQSGHNTVSWYQQALGQGPQFIFQYYREEENGRGNFPPRFSGLQFPNYSSELNVNALELDDSALYLCASSSGTDFSPLHFGNGTRLTVT.

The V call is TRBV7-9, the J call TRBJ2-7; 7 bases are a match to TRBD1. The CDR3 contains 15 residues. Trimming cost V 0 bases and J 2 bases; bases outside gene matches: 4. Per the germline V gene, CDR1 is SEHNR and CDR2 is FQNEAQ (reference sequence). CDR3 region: CASSLARDSPYEQYF. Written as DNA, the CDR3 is TGTGCCAGCAGCTTAGCTCGGGACAGCCCCTACGAGCAGTACTTC. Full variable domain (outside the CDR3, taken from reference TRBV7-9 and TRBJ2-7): DTGVSQNPRHKITKRGQNVTFRCDPISEHNRLYWYRQTLGQGPEFLTYFQNEAQLEKSRLLSDRFSAERPKGSFSTLEIQRTEQGDSAMYLCASSLARDSPYEQYFGPGTRLTVT.

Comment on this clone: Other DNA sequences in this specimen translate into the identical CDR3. The CDR3 nucleotides read TGTGCCAGCAGCTTAAGCTCGGGACAGATTTACTACGAGCAGTACTTC. As protein: CASSLSSGQIYYEQYF. The rearrangement joins TRBV7-2 to TRBJ2-7, with 7 bases identical to TRBD1. The CDR3 runs to 16 residues. Per the germline V gene, CDR1 is SGHTA and CDR2 is FQGNSA. The V and J ends lost 2 bases and 3 bases, in that order; junction bases with no gene match: 10.

CDR3 sequence reads: CASSPTPQATSGNTIYF. The CDR3 DNA sequence: TGTGCCAGCAGTCCCACACCACAGGCGACCTCTGGAAACACCATATATTTT. The rearrangement uses TRBV7-9 and TRBJ1-3, with D possibly matching TRBD1 (5 bases). Germline loops: CDR1 SEHNR, CDR2 FQNEAQ (reference sequence). The germline V and J ends were trimmed by 6 bases and 0 bases, with 18 bases remaining between them. The CDR3 loop spans 17 amino acids.

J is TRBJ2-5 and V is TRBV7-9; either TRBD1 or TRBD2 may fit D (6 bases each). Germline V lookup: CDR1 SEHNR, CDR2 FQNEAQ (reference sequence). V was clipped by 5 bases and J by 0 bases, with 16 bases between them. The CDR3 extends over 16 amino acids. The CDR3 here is CASSPPGALYQETQYF. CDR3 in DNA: TGTGCCAGCAGCCCGCCGGGGGCTTTGTACCAAGAGACCCAGTACTTC.

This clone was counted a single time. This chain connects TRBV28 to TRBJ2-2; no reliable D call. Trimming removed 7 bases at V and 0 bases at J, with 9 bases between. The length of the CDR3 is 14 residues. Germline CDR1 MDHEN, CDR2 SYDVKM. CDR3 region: CASTPWANTGELFF. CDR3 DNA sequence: TGTGCCAGCACCCCCTGGGCGAACACCGGGGAGCTGTTTTTT.

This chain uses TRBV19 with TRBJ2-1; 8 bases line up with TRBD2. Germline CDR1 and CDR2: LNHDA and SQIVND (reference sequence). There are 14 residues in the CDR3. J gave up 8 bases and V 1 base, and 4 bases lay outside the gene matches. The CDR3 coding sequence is TGTGCCAGTAGTATAGCGGGGGGGCCCTATGAGCAGTTCTTC. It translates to CASSIAGGPYEQFF.

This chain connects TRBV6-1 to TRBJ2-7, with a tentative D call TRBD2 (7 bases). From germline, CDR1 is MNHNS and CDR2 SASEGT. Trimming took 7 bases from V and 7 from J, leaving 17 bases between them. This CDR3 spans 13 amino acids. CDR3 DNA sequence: TGTGCCAGCACCGGTGGGGGGCGGGGGGAGCAGTACTTC. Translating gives CASTGGGRGEQYF.

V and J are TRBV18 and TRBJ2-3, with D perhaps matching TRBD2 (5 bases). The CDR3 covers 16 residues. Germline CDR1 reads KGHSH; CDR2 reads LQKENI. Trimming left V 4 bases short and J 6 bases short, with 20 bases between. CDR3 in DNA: TGTGCCAGCTCACTACAGAGTGGGAAACTAGTGGATACGCAGTATTTT. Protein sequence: CASSLQSGKLVDTQYF.

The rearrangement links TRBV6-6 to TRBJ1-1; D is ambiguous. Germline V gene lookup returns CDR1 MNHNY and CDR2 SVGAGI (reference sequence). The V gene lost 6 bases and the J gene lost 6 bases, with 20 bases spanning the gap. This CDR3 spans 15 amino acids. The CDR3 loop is CASSPSGRNSAEAFF. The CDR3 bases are TGTGCCAGCAGCCCCTCAGGACGGAACTCTGCTGAAGCTTTCTTT.

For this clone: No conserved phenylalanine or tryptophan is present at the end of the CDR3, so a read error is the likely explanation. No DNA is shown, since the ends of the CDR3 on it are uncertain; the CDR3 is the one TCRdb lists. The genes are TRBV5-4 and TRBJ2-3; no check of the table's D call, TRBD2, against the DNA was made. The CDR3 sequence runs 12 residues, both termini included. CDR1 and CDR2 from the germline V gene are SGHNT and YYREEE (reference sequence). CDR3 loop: CASSLGDSLPFV.

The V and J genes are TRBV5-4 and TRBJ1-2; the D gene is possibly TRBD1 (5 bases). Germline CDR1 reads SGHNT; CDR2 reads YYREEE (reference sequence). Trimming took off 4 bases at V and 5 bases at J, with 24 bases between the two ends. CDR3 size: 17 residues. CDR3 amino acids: CASSRGVYQTELYGYTF. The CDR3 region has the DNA TGTGCCAGCAGCCGTGGGGTATATCAGACAGAGTTGTATGGCTACACCTTC.

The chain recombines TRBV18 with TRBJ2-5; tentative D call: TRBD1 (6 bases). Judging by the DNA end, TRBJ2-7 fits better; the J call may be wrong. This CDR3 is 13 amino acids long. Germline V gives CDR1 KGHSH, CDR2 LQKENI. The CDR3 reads CASSPRTVYEQYF. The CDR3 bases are TGTGCCAGCTCACCCCGGACAGTCTACGAGCAGTACTTC.

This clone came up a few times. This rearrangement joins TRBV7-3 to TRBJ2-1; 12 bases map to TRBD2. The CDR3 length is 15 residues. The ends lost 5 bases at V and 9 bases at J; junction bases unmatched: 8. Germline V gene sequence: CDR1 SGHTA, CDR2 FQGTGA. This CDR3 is CASSPRLAGVGEQFF. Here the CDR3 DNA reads TGTGCCAGCAGCCCGAGACTAGCGGGAGTTGGTGAGCAGTTCTTC.